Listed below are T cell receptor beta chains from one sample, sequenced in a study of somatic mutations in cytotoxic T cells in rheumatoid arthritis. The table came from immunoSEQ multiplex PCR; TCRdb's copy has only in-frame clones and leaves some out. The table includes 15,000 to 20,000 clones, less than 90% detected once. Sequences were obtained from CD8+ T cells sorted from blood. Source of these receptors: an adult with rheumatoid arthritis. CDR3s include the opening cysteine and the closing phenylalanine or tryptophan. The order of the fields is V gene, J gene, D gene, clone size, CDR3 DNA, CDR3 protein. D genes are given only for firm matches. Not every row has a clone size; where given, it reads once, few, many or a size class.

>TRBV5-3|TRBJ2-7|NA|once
TGTGCCAGAAGCCGGGACCCCGGATGGGAGCAGTACTTC
CARSRDPGWEQYF
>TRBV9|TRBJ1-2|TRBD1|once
TGTGCCAGCGAACAGGGACAGTGGGTCTGTGGCTACACCTTC
CASEQGQWVCGYTF
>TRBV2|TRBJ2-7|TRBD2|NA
TGTGCCAGCAGAGGCTTTAGCGGGGACTACGAGCAGTACTTC
CASRGFSGDYEQYF
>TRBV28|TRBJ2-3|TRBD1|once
TGTGCCAGCAGGCTGGCGCTTCGGGACAGGGTATCGAAAAATACGCAGTATTTT
CASRLALRDRVSKNTQYF
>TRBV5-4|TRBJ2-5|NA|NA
TGTGCCAGCAGCACGGAGGAGGAGACCCAGTACTTC
CASSTEEETQYF
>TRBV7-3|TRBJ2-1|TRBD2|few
TGTGCCAGCAGCTTAACAAGGCGGGGGGCTATAACCTCCTACAATGAGCAGTTCTTC
CASSLTRRGAITSYNEQFF
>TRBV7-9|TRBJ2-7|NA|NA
TGTGCCAGCAGCTTGGCGATTTACGAGCAGTACTTC
CASSLAIYEQYF
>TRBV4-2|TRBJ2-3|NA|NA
TGTGCCAGCAGCCAAGAGGGGGCGGGCGGGGAGGCCACAGATACGCAGTATTTT
CASSQEGAGGEATDTQYF
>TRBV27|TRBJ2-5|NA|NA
TGTGCCAGCGGACCTAAGGGGGGGGAGACCCAGTACTTC
CASGPKGGETQYF
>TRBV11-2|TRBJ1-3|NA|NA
TGTGCCAGCAGCCTAGTGTTGGGTACGTCTGGCGTTACCATATATTTT
CASSLVLGTSGVTIYF